Below are 18 T cell receptor beta chains sequenced from a single sample in a study of T cells in Graves' hyperthyroidism and ophthalmopathy. TCR beta CDR3 regions were amplified from RNA transcripts. HTBI primers were the set used in a first-round RT-PCR of the TCR CDR3. Each CDR3 protein gets one entry after TCRdb re-called the multiplex PCR reads with MiXCR. This sample carries some 500,000 distinct CDR3 sequences, over 13% of them seen once, and the ten largest clones take less than 20%. Sequencing was carried out using blood. The receptors come from a woman in her late teens or twenties with Graves' hyperthyroidism.

This clonotype was picked up one time. Because the CDR3's place on the DNA is in doubt, the DNA is left out and the CDR3 is given as listed by TCRdb. The rearrangement joins TRBV7-3 to TRBJ2-5. The CDR3 spans 19 amino acids, including both terminal residues. Per the germline V gene, CDR1 is SGHTA and CDR2 is FQGTGA. The CDR3: CASSFYICSGKRYQETQYF.

This clonotype was seen a few times. The gene calls are TRBV7-9 and TRBJ2-5; D possibly uses TRBD1 or TRBD2 (5 bases each). The ends were cut back, 5 bases at V and 1 base at J, with 17 bases in the middle. Germline assignment: CDR1 SEHNR and CDR2 FQNEAQ (reference sequence). This CDR3 is built from 16 residues. As DNA, the CDR3 is TGTGCCAGCAGCCCTGGACTTGGGGGAAGCCAAGAGACCCAGTACTTC. Protein product: CASSPGLGGSQETQYF.

This clonotype was found a few times. V usage is TRBV27 and J usage is TRBJ2-7; 7 nucleotides match TRBD2. The J segment lost 3 bases and the V segment lost 5 bases, leaving 7 bases of the junction unmatched. This CDR3 is 14 amino acids long. Germline V lookup: CDR1 MNHEY, CDR2 SMNVEV (reference sequence). This CDR3 reads CASSQGDYGYEQYF. DNA for the CDR3: TGTGCCAGCAGTCAAGGGGACTACGGCTACGAGCAGTACTTC.

This clonotype was counted at least ten times. The chain uses TRBV7-3 and TRBJ2-1; TRBD2 matches 12 bases. The CDR3 has 15 residues. The germline gives CDR1 SGHTA, CDR2 FQGTGA. V was pared by 6 bases and J by 7 bases, with 7 bases of the junction left unmatched. The CDR3 reads CASSRTSGNLNEQFF. Written as DNA, the CDR3 is TGTGCCAGCAGTAGGACTAGCGGGAATTTGAATGAGCAGTTCTTC.

This clonotype was observed at least ten times. V usage is TRBV6-5 and J usage is TRBJ2-1; 8 nucleotides agree with TRBD2. The V gene end was trimmed by 2 bases and the J gene end by 5 bases; junction bases not matched to a gene: 8. From germline, CDR1 is MNHEY and CDR2 SVGAGI. This CDR3 comprises 16 residues. For the CDR3, the DNA is TGTGCCAGCAGTTACCTAGGGGAGCGGGAGAACAATGAGCAGTTCTTC. Its protein product is CASSYLGERENNEQFF.

This clonotype was found a few times. This chain uses TRBV19 with TRBJ2-6, with a possible D match to TRBD2 (6 bases). The CDR3 spans 21 residues. V lost 6 bases and J 4 bases, leaving 31 bases between the germline ends. The germline V gene has CDR1 LNHDA and CDR2 SQIVND (reference sequence). CDR3: CASRTGRGLGSSLGGANVLTF. The CDR3 DNA follows: TGTGCCAGTAGAACAGGTCGGGGTCTCGGGAGCTCCCTCGGAGGGGCCAACGTCCTGACTTTC.

V is TRBV6-6 and J is TRBJ1-1; TRBD1 is a possible D gene (5 bases). From germline, CDR1 is MNHNY and CDR2 SVGAGI (reference sequence). The CDR3 consists of 14 residues. Deletions cut 2 bases from V and 4 bases from J, with 11 bases between. CDR3 DNA sequence: TGTGCCAGCAGTTACAGTCCCGGGGGCACTGAAGCTTTCTTT. It yields the protein CASSYSPGGTEAFF.

In this sample, this clonotype turned up many times. The chain joins TRBV27 to TRBJ2-7, with 9 bases lining up with TRBD1. There are 14 residues in the CDR3. After removal of 2 bases from V and 3 bases from J, the junction contained 2 bases not matched to a gene. Germline assignment: CDR1 MNHEY and CDR2 SMNVEV (reference sequence). CDR3 bases: TGTGCCAGCAGTTTAGGGACAGGGAACTACGAGCAGTACTTC. Translated: CASSLGTGNYEQYF.

The chain carries TRBV19 and TRBJ2-7; no clear D. Germline V gene data show CDR1 as LNHDA and CDR2 as SQIVND (reference sequence). Trimming left V 7 bases short and J 0 bases short, with 16 bases between. This CDR3 contains 15 residues. The CDR3 region has the DNA TGTGCCAGTAAGGCGAGGCAGGAAAGCTCCTACGAGCAGTACTTC. Encoded protein: CASKARQESSYEQYF.

With regard to this clonotype: The CDR3 does not close with the conserved phenylalanine or tryptophan, likely indicating a read error. V and J are TRBV4-1 and TRBJ1-1; 7 positions match TRBD1. Germline values: CDR1 MGHRA, CDR2 YSYEKL. The ends lost 3 bases at V and 1 base at J; junction bases unmatched: 11. This CDR3 comprises 17 residues. The DNA for the CDR3 is TGCGCCAGCAGCCACCCCGGACAGGATAGAAGGAACACTGAAGCTTTCTCT. It codes for CASSHPGQDRRNTEAFS.

The J gene is TRBJ2-3, the V gene TRBV10-1; D not certain. Germline loops: CDR1 WNHNN, CDR2 SYGVQD (reference sequence). The CDR3 extends over 15 amino acids. V gave up 3 bases and J gave up 2 bases, with 12 bases separating them. CDR3 in DNA: TGCGCCAGCAGTGATGGTGAACCTATCACAGATACGCAGTATTTT. It codes for CASSDGEPITDTQYF.

The sample holds a few counts of this clonotype. This chain links TRBV24-1 with TRBJ2-3, with TRBD1 matching over 9 bases. With V trimmed by 5 bases and J by 2 bases, 13 bases remained unmatched. There are 18 residues in the CDR3. Germline V gene lookup returns CDR1 KGHDR and CDR2 SFDVKD. CDR3 amino acids: CATSAFEARDRATDTQYF. CDR3 bases: TGTGCCACCAGTGCCTTTGAGGCCCGGGACAGGGCCACAGATACGCAGTATTTT.

At least ten counts were recorded for this clonotype. The chain couples TRBV3-1 to TRBJ1-1, with 7 bases fitting TRBD1. The germline gives CDR1 LGHDT, CDR2 YNNKEL (reference sequence). This CDR3 is 13 amino acids long. V was clipped by 4 bases and J by 7 bases; unmatched bases: 6. CDR3 region: CASSPRQGSEAFF. The CDR3 DNA is TGTGCCAGCAGCCCCCGACAGGGCAGTGAAGCTTTCTTT.

In this sample, this clonotype turned up many times. The rearrangement uses TRBV2 and TRBJ2-5; no reliable D call. Germline loops: CDR1 SNHLY, CDR2 FYNNEI. Trimming pared 5 bases from V and 5 bases from J, leaving 6 bases between. The CDR3 has 11 residues. In DNA, the CDR3 is TGTGCCAGCAGTCCTGCGGAGACCCAGTACTTC. Residues: CASSPAETQYF. Looking up the rest from reference TRBV2 and TRBJ2-5 gives the full variable domain: EPEVTQTPSHQVTQMGQEVILRCVPISNHLYFYWYRQILGQKVEFLVSFYNNEISEKSEIFDDQFSVERPDGSNFTLKIRSTKLEDSAMYFCASSPAETQYFGPGTRLLVL.

J is TRBJ2-4 and V is TRBV3-1; D is possibly TRBD1 (6 bases). V was clipped by 7 bases and J by 4 bases, with 11 bases between them. This CDR3 comprises 13 residues. Germline CDR1 LGHDT, CDR2 YNNKEL (reference sequence). The CDR3 spells CASKGVLKNIQYF. The CDR3 DNA reads as TGTGCCAGCAAGGGGGTGCTGAAAAACATTCAGTACTTC.

The genes are TRBV12-3 or TRBV12-4 and TRBJ1-6; no reliable D call. The CDR3 totals 13 residues. V lost 3 bases and J 7 bases, leaving 7 bases between the germline ends. The CDR3 DNA is TGTGCCAGCAGTTTTCAAAGGAATTCACCCCTCCACTTT. This encodes CASSFQRNSPLHF.

At least ten counts were recorded for this clonotype. This chain connects TRBV10-2 to TRBJ1-4, with TRBD1 matching over 9 bases. The germline V gene has CDR1 WSHSY and CDR2 SAAADI. Unmatched junction bases numbered 12, after V lost 6 bases and J lost 1 base. The CDR3 runs to 18 residues. The chain's CDR3 is CASSLGTGSFLTNEKLFF. The CDR3 nucleotides read TGCGCCAGCAGCCTCGGGACAGGGAGTTTCCTAACTAATGAAAAACTGTTTTTT.

This clonotype was seen ten or more times. The J gene is TRBJ2-7, the V gene TRBV12-3 or TRBV12-4; D is tentatively TRBD1 or TRBD2 (5 bases each). Between the trimmed V and J ends, which lost 5 bases and 5 bases, there was a span of 16 bases. There are 14 residues in the CDR3. In nucleotides, the CDR3 is TGTGCCAGCAGTAACGGGGCGCGGTTAGACGAGCAGTACTTC. Protein sequence: CASSNGARLDEQYF.